This record covers a single TCR beta chain. These data originate in a study of blood T cells in healthy people across ages. A second PCR, run for roughly 7 to 12 cycles, used a sample-barcoded 5' primer plus a J-beta primer mix. One entry per CDR3 protein, called by TCRdb with MiXCR from the 5' RACE reads. The sample has over 1,300,000 distinct CDR3 sequences; approximately 63% are singletons. The CDR3 totals 17 residues. Per germline, CDR1 LGHDT and CDR2 YNNKEL (reference sequence). The genes are TRBV3-1 and TRBJ2-1; tentatively, D is TRBD2 (7 bases). The J call is doubtful: the DNA matches TRBJ2-7 better. Specimen: blood. The sequence was obtained from a man younger than 35 in good health. The chain's CDR3 is CASSQKRGGTYPYEQYF. For the CDR3, the DNA is TGTGCCAGCAGCCAAAAGAGGGGGGGGACATACCCCTACGAGCAGTACTTC.